The rows below give T cell receptor beta chains drawn from one sample of a study of Ad26.COV2.S vaccination and SARS-CoV-2 variants. The assay was immunoSEQ multiplex PCR, and TCRdb's table has in-frame clones only and misses some. The table lists about 450,000 clones, 80% to 90% of them singletons, with 2.5% in the top ten. This specimen consisted of peripheral blood, obtained in a trial of Ad26.COV2.S vaccine versus placebo. Every receptor here comes from a person aged 18-65 years who received the Ad26.COV2.S COVID-19 vaccine or a placebo. Both conserved end residues are part of each CDR3. D genes are given only for firm matches. The size of a clone is reported for some rows only, either as once, few or many, or as a class for expanded clones.

clone size,D gene,V gene,J gene,CDR3 DNA,CDR3 protein
.,.,TRBV6-6,TRBJ1-5,TGTGCCACCCAGGCCGGTAATGGCAATCAGCCCCAGCATTTT,CATQAGNGNQPQHF
few,.,TRBV27,TRBJ1-1,TGTGCCAGCAGTTTATACCGGGTGGACACTGAAGCTTTCTTT,CASSLYRVDTEAFF
.,.,TRBV5-1,TRBJ1-2,TGCGCCAGCAGCTACGGACAAGGAGCTAACTATGGCTACACCTTC,CASSYGQGANYGYTF
.,.,TRBV14,TRBJ1-6,TGTGCCAGCAGCCATGGCGCGTCACCCCTCCACTTT,CASSHGASPLHF
once,.,TRBV9,TRBJ1-2,TGTGCCAGCAGTCAAAACTACTATGGCTACACCTTC,CASSQNYYGYTF
.,.,TRBV20-1,TRBJ1-6,TGCAGTGCTAGTAATGGGGGCAGGCGGAATTCACCCCTCCACTTT,CSASNGGRRNSPLHF
.,.,TRBV2,TRBJ1-4,TGTGCCAGCAGTGAGTTTAATGAAAAACTGTTTTTT,CASSEFNEKLFF
.,.,TRBV27,TRBJ2-3,TGTGCCAGCAGTTTATCGGGGGTGACAGATACGCAGTATTTT,CASSLSGVTDTQYF
.,.,TRBV27,TRBJ1-2,TGTGCCAGCAGTTATCTTGGGGGAGGCTACACCTTC,CASSYLGGGYTF
.,.,TRBV10-3,TRBJ2-1,TGTGCCATCAGTGATCGTGGGGGAGGTGAGGATGAGCAGTTCTTC,CAISDRGGGEDEQFF
.,.,TRBV10-3,TRBJ2-3,TGTGCCATCAGTGAGTTCTCAGTTAGGGGTATGACGCAGTATTTT,CAISEFSVRGMTQYF
.,.,TRBV12-3/TRBV12-4,TRBJ1-2,TGTGCCAGCAGTTTAGTAGTCAGCGGTGGCTACACCTTC,CASSLVVSGGYTF
.,.,TRBV11-2,TRBJ1-2,TGTGCCAGCAGCTTAGATCCCTGGGATCGGGGTGGCTACACCTTC,CASSLDPWDRGGYTF
.,.,TRBV27,TRBJ2-7,TGTGCCAGCAGTTTCGGGACCGTCTACGAGCAGTACTTC,CASSFGTVYEQYF
.,TRBD2,TRBV4-3,TRBJ2-5,TGCGCCAGCAGCCACTCCCTAGCGGGAGGGGGGGAGACCCAGTACTTC,CASSHSLAGGGETQYF
.,TRBD2,TRBV6-2/TRBV6-3,TRBJ2-2,TGTGCCAGCAGTTACCGGCAATTTACACTAGCGGGGGTTGACACCGGGGAGCTGTTTTTT,CASSYRQFTLAGVDTGELFF
.,.,TRBV29-1,TRBJ2-3,TGCAGCGTTGAAGATCTTGGGGGTTGGACAGATACGCAGTATTTT,CSVEDLGGWTDTQYF
.,.,TRBV19,TRBJ1-4,TGTGCCAGTGCCTCCAGGCCCGGGGACGTAGGGGAAAAACTGTTTTTT,CASASRPGDVGEKLFF
.,.,TRBV12-3/TRBV12-4,TRBJ2-3,TGTGCCATCAGGGGATCCAGTTCCCATACGCAGTATTTT,CAIRGSSSHTQYF
.,TRBD2,TRBV19,TRBJ2-1,TGTGCCAGTAGTCGGGTCCTAGCGGAATACAATGAGCAGTTCTTC,CASSRVLAEYNEQFF
.,TRBD2,TRBV7-2,TRBJ2-5,TGTGCCAGCAGCCTGTCCCCCGGGGGGGCCGGGGAGACCCAGTACTTC,CASSLSPGGAGETQYF
.,.,TRBV15,TRBJ1-1,TGTGCCACCAGCAGAGATCCCAGAGCACTAGAAGCTTTCTTT,CATSRDPRALEAFF
.,TRBD1,TRBV7-8,TRBJ1-2,TGTGCCAGCAGCCCAGGGGGGCAATATGGCTACACCTTC,CASSPGGQYGYTF
.,.,TRBV7-2,TRBJ1-5,TGTGCCAGCAGCTTATTCGCGACAGACAATCAGCCCCAGCATTTT,CASSLFATDNQPQHF
.,TRBD1,TRBV7-8,TRBJ1-1,TGTGCCAGCAGCGAGACAGGGCACTCGGTAGCTTTCTTT,CASSETGHSVAFF
.,.,TRBV5-5,TRBJ1-5,TGTGCCAGCAGCCAAGTGATAGGGGGGGCCCAGCATTTT,CASSQVIGGAQHF
few,.,TRBV12-3/TRBV12-4,TRBJ2-2,TGTGCCAGCAGCGGGAGTCGGGTCGGGGAGCTGTTTTTT,CASSGSRVGELFF
once,.,TRBV11-3,TRBJ2-3,TGTGCCAGCAGCTCTAGACAGTCTGGCACAGATACGCAGTATTTT,CASSSRQSGTDTQYF
.,.,TRBV9,TRBJ2-1,TGTGCCAGCAGCGTAGATATGGACTTCTACAATGAGCAGTTCTTC,CASSVDMDFYNEQFF
.,.,TRBV6-1,TRBJ1-1,TGTGCCAGCAGTCCCCTCGGTGGGACTGAAGCTTTCTTT,CASSPLGGTEAFF
.,.,TRBV30,TRBJ2-3,TGTGCCTGGAGTGCGTTCACAGATACGCAGTATTTT,CAWSAFTDTQYF